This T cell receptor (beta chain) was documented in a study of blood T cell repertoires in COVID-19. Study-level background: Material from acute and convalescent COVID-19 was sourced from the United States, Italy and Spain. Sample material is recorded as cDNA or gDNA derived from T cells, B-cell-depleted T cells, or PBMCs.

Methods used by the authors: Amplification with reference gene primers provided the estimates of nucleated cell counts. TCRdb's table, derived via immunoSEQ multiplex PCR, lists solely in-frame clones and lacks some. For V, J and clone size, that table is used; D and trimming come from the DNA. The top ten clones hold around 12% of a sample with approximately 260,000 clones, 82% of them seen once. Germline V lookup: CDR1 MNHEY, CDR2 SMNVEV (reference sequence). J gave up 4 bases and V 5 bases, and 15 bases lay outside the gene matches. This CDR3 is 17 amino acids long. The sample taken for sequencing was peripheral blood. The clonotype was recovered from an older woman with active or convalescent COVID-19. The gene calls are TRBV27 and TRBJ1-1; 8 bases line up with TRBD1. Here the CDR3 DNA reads TGTGCCAGCAGTGTGCCTCCTTCCAGGGGGCGTTTCACTGAAGCTTTCTTT. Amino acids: CASSVPPSRGRFTEAFF.